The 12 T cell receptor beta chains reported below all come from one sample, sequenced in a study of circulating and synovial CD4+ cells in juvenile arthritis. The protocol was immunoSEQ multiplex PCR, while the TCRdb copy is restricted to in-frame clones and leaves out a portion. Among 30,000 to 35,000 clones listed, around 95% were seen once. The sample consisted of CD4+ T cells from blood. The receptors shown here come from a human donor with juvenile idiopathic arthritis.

In nucleotides, the CDR3 is TGTGCCAGTAGTATTCTAGGGGCAGGCAGCAATCAGCCCCAGCATTTT. Translation: CASSILGAGSNQPQHF. This chain joins TRBV19 and TRBJ1-5, with D maybe TRBD1 (5 bases). Germline lookup yields CDR1 LNHDA and CDR2 SQIVND (reference sequence). The length of the CDR3 is 16 residues. The V and J ends lost 3 bases and 1 base respectively, with 13 bases between them. Using reference TRBV19 and TRBJ1-5 for the parts outside the CDR3, the full variable domain is DGGITQSPKYLFRKEGQNVTLSCEQNLNHDAMYWYRQDPGQGLRLIYYSQIVNDFQKGDIAEGYSVSREKKESFPLTVTSAQKNPTAFYLCASSILGAGSNQPQHFGDGTRLSIL.

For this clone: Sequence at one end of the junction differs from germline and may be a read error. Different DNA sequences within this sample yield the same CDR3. This CDR3 reads CASSLPRYYSGKGELFF. The CDR3 nucleotides read TGTGCCAGTAGTTTGCCTCGATACTACTCCGGGAAGGGGGAACTGTTTTTT. The chain employs TRBV28 and TRBJ1-4; D may be TRBD1 (6 bases). In germline, CDR1 is MDHEN, CDR2 SYDVKM. CDR3 size: 17 residues.

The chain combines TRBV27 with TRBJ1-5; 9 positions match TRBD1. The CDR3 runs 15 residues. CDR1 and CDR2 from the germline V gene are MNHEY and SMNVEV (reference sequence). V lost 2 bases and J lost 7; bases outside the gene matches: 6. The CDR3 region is CASSLRDRVGQPQHF. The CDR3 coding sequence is TGTGCCAGCAGTTTAAGGGACAGGGTTGGCCAGCCCCAGCATTTT.

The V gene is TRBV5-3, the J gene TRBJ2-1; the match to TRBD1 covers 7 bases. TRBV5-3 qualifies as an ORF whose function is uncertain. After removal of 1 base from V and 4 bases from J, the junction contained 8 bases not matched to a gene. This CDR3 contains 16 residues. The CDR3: CARSLWGKGAYNEQFF. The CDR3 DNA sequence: TGTGCCAGAAGCTTGTGGGGAAAGGGGGCTTACAATGAGCAGTTCTTC.

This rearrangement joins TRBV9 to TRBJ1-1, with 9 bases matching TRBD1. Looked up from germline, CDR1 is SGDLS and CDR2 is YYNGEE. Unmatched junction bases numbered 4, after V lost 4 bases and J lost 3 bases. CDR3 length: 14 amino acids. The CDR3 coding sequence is TGTGCCAGCAGCCCTTGGACAGGGGACACTGAAGCTTTCTTT. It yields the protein CASSPWTGDTEAFF.

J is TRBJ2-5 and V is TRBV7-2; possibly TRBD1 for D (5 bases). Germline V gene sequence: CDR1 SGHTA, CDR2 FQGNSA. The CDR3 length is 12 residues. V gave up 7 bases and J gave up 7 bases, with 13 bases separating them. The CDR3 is CASTRQGGTQYF. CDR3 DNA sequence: TGTGCCAGCACCCGGCAGGGTGGGACCCAGTACTTC.

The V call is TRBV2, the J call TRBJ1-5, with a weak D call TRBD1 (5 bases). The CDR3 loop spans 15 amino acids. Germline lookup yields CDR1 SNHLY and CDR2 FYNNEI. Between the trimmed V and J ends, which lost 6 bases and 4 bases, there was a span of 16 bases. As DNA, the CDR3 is TGTGCCAGCAGAAGGGAAGCAGGGAGGAATCAGCCCCAGCATTTT. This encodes CASRREAGRNQPQHF.

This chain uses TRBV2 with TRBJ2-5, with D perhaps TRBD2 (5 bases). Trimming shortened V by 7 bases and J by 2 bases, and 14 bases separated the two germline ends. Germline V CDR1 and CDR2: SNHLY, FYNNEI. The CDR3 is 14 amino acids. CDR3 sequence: CASKLVRGQETQYF. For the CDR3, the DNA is TGTGCCAGCAAGCTCGTGCGAGGGCAAGAGACCCAGTACTTC.

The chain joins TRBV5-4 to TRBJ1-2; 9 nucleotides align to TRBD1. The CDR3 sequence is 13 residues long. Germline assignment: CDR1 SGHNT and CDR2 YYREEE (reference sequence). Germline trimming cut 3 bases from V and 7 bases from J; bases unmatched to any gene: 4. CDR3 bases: TGTGCCAGCAGCTCGGGACAGGGTAGTGGCTACACCTTC. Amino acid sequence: CASSSGQGSGYTF. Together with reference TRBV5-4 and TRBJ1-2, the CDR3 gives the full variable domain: ETGVTQSPTHLIKTRGQQVTLRCSSQSGHNTVSWYQQALGQGPQFIFQYYREEENGRGNFPPRFSGLQFPNYSSELNVNALELDDSALYLCASSSGQGSGYTFGSGTRLTVV.

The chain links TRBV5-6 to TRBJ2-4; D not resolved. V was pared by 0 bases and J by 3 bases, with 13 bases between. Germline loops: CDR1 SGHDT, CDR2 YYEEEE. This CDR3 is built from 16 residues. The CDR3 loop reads CASSLGADGFKNIQYF. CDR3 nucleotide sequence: TGTGCCAGCAGCTTGGGTGCGGATGGGTTCAAAAACATTCAGTACTTC. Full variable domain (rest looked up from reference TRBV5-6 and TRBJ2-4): DAGVTQSPTHLIKTRGQQVTLRCSPKSGHDTVSWYQQALGQGPQFIFQYYEEEERQRGNFPDRFSGHQFPNYSSELNVNALLLGDSALYLCASSLGADGFKNIQYFGAGTRLSVL.

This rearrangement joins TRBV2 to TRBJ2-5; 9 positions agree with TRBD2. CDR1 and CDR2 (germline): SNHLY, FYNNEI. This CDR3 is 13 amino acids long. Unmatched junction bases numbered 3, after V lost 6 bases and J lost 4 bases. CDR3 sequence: CASRGGRGETQYF. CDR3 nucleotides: TGTGCCAGCAGGGGCGGGAGGGGAGAGACCCAGTACTTC.

The CDR3 sequence is CASSLDRGRGEAFF. The DNA of the CDR3 is TGTGCCAGCAGCTTAGACAGGGGTAGGGGGGAAGCTTTCTTT. The V call is TRBV7-8, the J call TRBJ1-1; 7 bases map to TRBD1. In germline, CDR1 is SGHVS, CDR2 FQNEAQ. Trimming removed 1 base from V and 8 bases from J; junction bases left unmatched: 7. CDR3 length: 14 amino acids. The full variable domain, in which reference TRBV7-8 and TRBJ1-1 provide the parts outside the CDR3, is GAGVSQSPRYKVAKRGQDVALRCDPISGHVSLFWYQQALGQGPEFLTYFQNEAQLDKSGLPSDRFFAERPEGSVSTLKIQRTQQEDSAVYLCASSLDRGRGEAFFGQGTRLTVV.